Below, 6 T cell receptor beta chains from the same sample are listed, as sequenced in a study of identical twins' blood T cells. TCRdb analysed the 5' RACE reads with MiXCR anew, one entry per CDR3 protein. Of roughly 380,000 distinct CDR3 sequences in the sample, more than 25% were seen once. The material sequenced was PBMCs. The receptors derive from a woman aged 18 to 49 in good health.

For this clonotype: Possible read error: a much larger clone is one base away. The rearrangement links TRBV4-3 to TRBJ1-1; a possible D gene is TRBD1 (5 bases). The germline V gene encodes CDR1 LGHNA and CDR2 YSLEER. The CDR3 is 15 residues long. The V end was cut by 4 bases, the J end by 3 bases, with 15 bases between. CDR3 region: CASSPDGTRYTEAFF. The CDR3 DNA sequence: TGCGCCAGCAGCCCCGATGGGACTAGGTACACTGAAGCTTTCTTT.

This clonotype was seen a few times. The V call is TRBV10-3, the J call TRBJ1-1; 8 nucleotides match TRBD1. In germline, CDR1 is ENHRY, CDR2 SYGVKD. The CDR3 has 15 amino acids. J was trimmed by 3 bases and V by 4 bases; bases with no gene match: 7. CDR3 loop: CAISAVGQGDTEAFF. The CDR3 DNA reads as TGTGCCATCAGTGCGGTAGGACAGGGCGACACTGAAGCTTTCTTT.

This rearrangement joins TRBV7-8 to TRBJ1-2; D is undetermined. Germline CDR1 reads SGHVS; CDR2 reads FQNEAQ. The CDR3 sequence is 14 residues long. The germline V and J ends were trimmed by 5 bases and 0 bases, with 10 bases remaining between them. CDR3 nucleotide sequence: TGTGCCAGCAGCCCCTGGGTGTCTAACTATGGCTACACCTTC. As protein: CASSPWVSNYGYTF.

The chain carries TRBV12-5 and TRBJ2-3; 7 bases line up with TRBD1. CDR1 and CDR2 (germline): LGHNT, FRNRAP. The junction had 2 bases not matched to a gene; V was cut back by 4 bases and J by 10 bases. This CDR3 spans 11 amino acids. The CDR3 DNA sequence: TGTGCTAGTGGTTGGGACAGTCCGCAGTATTTT. Protein product: CASGWDSPQYF. Complete variable domain (other parts from reference TRBV12-5 and TRBJ2-3): DARVTQTPRHKVTEMGQEVTMRCQPILGHNTVFWYRQTMMQGLELLAYFRNRAPLDDSGMPKDRFSAEMPDATLATLKIQPSEPRDSAVYFCASGWDSPQYFGPGTRLTVL.

This clonotype was recorded a few times. The CDR3 sequence: CSARIAGGSGYTF. The CDR3 region has the DNA TGCAGTGCTAGAATTGCGGGGGGAAGTGGCTACACCTTC. The chain uses TRBV20-1 and TRBJ1-2, with a weak D call TRBD1 (5 bases). This CDR3 region has 13 residues. The germline V gene encodes CDR1 DFQATT and CDR2 SNEGSKA (reference sequence). Trimming took off 2 bases at V and 7 bases at J, with 14 bases between the two ends.

The chain uses TRBV5-6 and TRBJ1-2, with a tentative D call TRBD1 (6 bases). Germline CDR1 reads SGHDT; CDR2 reads YYEEEE. The CDR3 has 18 residues. Trimming shortened V by 4 bases and J by 0 bases, and 22 bases separated the two germline ends. DNA for the CDR3: TGTGCCAGCAGCCTAGGGACACCTGCCCATCTCGCTAACTATGGCTACACCTTC. The encoded protein is CASSLGTPAHLANYGYTF.